This TCR beta chain was found in a study of CD8 T cells in ankylosing spondylitis. General study findings and limits: Some motif variants were previously reported in reactive arthritis synovial fluid and blood.

With V trimmed by 6 bases and J by 6 bases, 16 bases remained unmatched. The CDR3 is 16 residues long. From germline, CDR1 is DFQATT and CDR2 SNEGSKA (reference sequence). This clonotype was counted between two and nine times. The antigen is undetermined. Quantitative barcoded 5'-RACE was used to prepare TCR beta libraries. MiXCR was run by TCRdb on the 5' RACE reads, yielding one entry per CDR3 protein. The table lists some 290,000 distinct CDR3 sequences, 15% to 20% of them singletons. The chain combines TRBV20-1 with TRBJ2-1; the match to TRBD2 covers 8 bases. Sequencing used blood, either unsorted or a sorted T cell fraction (not recorded which). The sequence derives from a male donor with ankylosing spondylitis or in good health (not recorded which). CDR3 bases: TGCAGTGCCCCCGAGGATAGCGGGGCGATGGGCAATGAGCAGTTCTTC. As protein: CSAPEDSGAMGNEQFF.